This T cell receptor beta chain was profiled in a study of CD8+ T cells in alopecia areata (dated by TCRdb to the late 2010s). Study-level background: The treated patients took part in an open-label pilot trial in which moderate-to-severe alopecia areata was treated with oral tofacitinib at 5 to 10 mg twice daily. In treated patients, disease severity was measured using the SALT score, which gives the percentage of scalp surface area affected. Tofacitinib was administered for 6 to 18 months, and 6 months of follow-up off drug were then conducted to assess delayed response and recurrence. Clonality in the scalp was compared among normal scalp (n=4), patchy alopecia areata scalp (n=8), and alopecia totalis/universalis scalp (n=8). Biopsies were taken from tofacitinib-treated patients at baseline and again at 4 and 24 weeks into treatment, and several of those patients also had a later scalp biopsy. immunoSEQ multiplex PCR using 35 Vbeta forward primers and 13 Jbeta reverse primers was used to amplify TCRbeta CDR3 regions. To study T cell clonal expansion in alopecia areata, the researchers applied high-throughput TCRbeta sequencing to both the C3H/HeJ mouse model and human patients. RNA came from the PAXgene miRNA kit for fixed scalp, the miRNeasy kit for PBMCs, and the RNeasy kit for mouse skin. In humans, TCRbeta sequencing was performed on scalp tissue and on sorted CD4+ and CD8+ peripheral blood T cells from healthy controls and from patients with patchy or totalis/universalis alopecia areata. The investigation overall reported the following: TCR sequences shared between patients were less clear than in mice, possibly partly because of HLA diversity in the patient population. Because the treated cohort was small and had just a single nonresponder, larger studies are needed to establish links between baseline CD8+ expansion and response. Tofacitinib significantly lowered scalp clonality and the number of expanded CD8+ clones among the top 100 scalp clones. Unlike mouse skin, which is dominated by gammadelta T cells, normal human skin has resident alphabeta T cells that are also sequenced, and this complicates analysis of the scalp TCR repertoire. Compared with normal scalp, lesional scalp had higher clonality and more expanded CD8+ clones, particularly in alopecia totalis/universalis, a pattern that suggests antigenic drive. During tofacitinib treatment, many expanded lesional clones stuck around in both scalp and blood, and this persistence may partly explain why relapse happens after treatment is stopped.

On this clone: It has no known antigen specificity. Nothing much larger sits one base from this clone, and base qualities are not available.

CDR1 SGHRS and CDR2 YFSETQ were looked up in the germline V gene. The V and J ends are trimmed by 0 bases and 7 bases, leaving 16 bases between them. From cysteine to phenylalanine, the CDR3 is 15 amino acids long. Here the CDR3 DNA is all that survives: 45 bases in frame from base 1. The time point label on this specimen signifies: 4 weeks on oral tofacitinib. Sample treatment or condition, as interpreted from the label and publication: oral pan-JAK inhibitor, 5-10 mg twice daily. Lesional scalp punch biopsies and peripheral blood were obtained from alopecia areata patients. After PBMCs were isolated by density centrifugation and stained for CD3, CD4 and CD8, a FACSAria was used to sort CD4+ and CD8+ T cells. Libraries were made using the immunoSEQ multiplex PCR assay. RNA was extracted from all samples and reverse transcribed into cDNA as template for TCR sequencing. First-strand cDNA was synthesized using SuperScript III with a 2:1 mix of oligo-dT and random hexamers. A synthetic immune receptor repertoire was used to assess amplification bias, and residual bias was removed computationally. The original methods were these. Raw reads were preprocessed to remove errors, and CDR3 was defined according to IMGT conventions as the region from the conserved cysteine to phenylalanine. To get clonality, Shannon entropy was normalized by log2 of the number of productive unique TCRs and the result was subtracted from 1. Scalp TCRbeta sequences were cross-referenced with sorted blood CD4 and CD8 repertoires so that the CD4 or CD8 identity of scalp clones could be inferred. The table comes from immuneACCESS by way of TCRdb, which keeps in-frame sequences with V and J called. Part of the clones is missing from these tables; in studies checked, under half for an unresolved V gene and the rest for unknown reasons. That table supplies the V and J calls and clone size; D and trimming were determined from the DNA. The sample yields 130,000 or so clones; 86% were counted once. The top ten clonotypes cover around 14% of the sample.

This TCR was sampled from a human donor with alopecia areata. This specimen was CD8+ T cells sorted from blood, taken at week 4, from a patient treated with tofacitinib. This chain is built from TRBV5-1 and TRBJ1-2; TRBD1 might be the D gene, on 6 matching bases. The bases are TGCGCCAGCAGCTTGGAGCAGGGGACCTATGGTGGCTACACCTTC. The translation is CASSLEQGTYGGYTF.